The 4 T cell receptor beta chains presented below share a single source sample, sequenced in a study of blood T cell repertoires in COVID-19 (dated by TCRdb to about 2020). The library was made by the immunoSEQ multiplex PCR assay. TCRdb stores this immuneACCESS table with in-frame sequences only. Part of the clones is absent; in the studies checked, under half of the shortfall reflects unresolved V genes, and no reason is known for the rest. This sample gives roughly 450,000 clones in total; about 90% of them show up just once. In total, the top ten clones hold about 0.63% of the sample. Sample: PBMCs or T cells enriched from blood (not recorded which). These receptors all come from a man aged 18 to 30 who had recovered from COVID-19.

CDR3: CASSLGLTEAFF. CDR3 sequence (DNA): TGTGCCAGCAGTTTAGGGCTCACTGAAGCTTTCTTT. The chain uses TRBV28 and TRBJ1-1, with D unresolved. The germline V gene has CDR1 MDHEN and CDR2 SYDVKM. This CDR3 region has 12 residues. V was cut by 2 bases and J by 4 bases, with 5 bases left in between.

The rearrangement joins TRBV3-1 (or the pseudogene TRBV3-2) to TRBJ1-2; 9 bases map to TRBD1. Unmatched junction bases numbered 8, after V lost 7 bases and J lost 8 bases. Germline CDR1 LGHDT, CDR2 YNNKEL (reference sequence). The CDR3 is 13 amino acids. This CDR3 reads CASTLQGAGGYTF. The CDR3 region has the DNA TGTGCCAGCACCCTACAGGGGGCGGGAGGCTACACCTTC.

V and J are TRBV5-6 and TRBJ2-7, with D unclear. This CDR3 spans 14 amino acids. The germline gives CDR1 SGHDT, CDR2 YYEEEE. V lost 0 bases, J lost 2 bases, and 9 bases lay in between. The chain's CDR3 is CASSLALGPYEQYF. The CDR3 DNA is TGTGCCAGCAGCTTGGCCCTGGGCCCCTACGAGCAGTACTTC. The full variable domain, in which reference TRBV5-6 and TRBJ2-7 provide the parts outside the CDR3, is DAGVTQSPTHLIKTRGQQVTLRCSPKSGHDTVSWYQQALGQGPQFIFQYYEEEERQRGNFPDRFSGHQFPNYSSELNVNALLLGDSALYLCASSLALGPYEQYFGPGTRLTVT.

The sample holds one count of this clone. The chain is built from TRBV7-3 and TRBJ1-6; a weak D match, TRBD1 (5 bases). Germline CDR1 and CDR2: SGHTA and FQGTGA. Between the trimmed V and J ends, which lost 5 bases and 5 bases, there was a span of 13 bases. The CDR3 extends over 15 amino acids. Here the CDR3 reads CASSPQGRDNSPLHF. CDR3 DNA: TGTGCCAGCAGCCCGCAGGGAAGGGATAATTCACCCCTCCACTTT.